This TCR beta chain was captured by sequencing in a study of blood T cell repertoires in COVID-19. Across the whole study: T cells, B-cell-depleted T cells, or PBMCs provided the cDNA or gDNA that served as material.

Unmatched junction bases numbered 8, after V lost 8 bases and J lost 5 bases. CDR3 length: 12 amino acids. The germline V gene has CDR1 SQVTM and CDR2 ANQGSEA. Participants came from about two dozen US areas, aged about 18 to 89 years. As processed by the authors: The authors estimated nucleated cell counts from reference gene primer amplification. The repertoire was sequenced with immunoSEQ multiplex PCR; TCRdb's copy has only in-frame clones and lacks some. V, J and clone size derive from that table, while D and trimming were established from the DNA sequence. The sample includes about 250,000 clones, approximately 88% of them seen just once.

The sequence was obtained from a woman in her 40s who had been exposed to COVID-19. The specimen sequenced was PBMCs or T cells enriched from blood (not recorded which). The chain recombines TRBV29-1 with TRBJ1-2; TRBD1 matches 7 bases. The CDR3 is CSSRDSSYGYTF. CDR3 nucleotides: TGCAGCTCTAGGGACAGTTCTTATGGCTACACCTTC.